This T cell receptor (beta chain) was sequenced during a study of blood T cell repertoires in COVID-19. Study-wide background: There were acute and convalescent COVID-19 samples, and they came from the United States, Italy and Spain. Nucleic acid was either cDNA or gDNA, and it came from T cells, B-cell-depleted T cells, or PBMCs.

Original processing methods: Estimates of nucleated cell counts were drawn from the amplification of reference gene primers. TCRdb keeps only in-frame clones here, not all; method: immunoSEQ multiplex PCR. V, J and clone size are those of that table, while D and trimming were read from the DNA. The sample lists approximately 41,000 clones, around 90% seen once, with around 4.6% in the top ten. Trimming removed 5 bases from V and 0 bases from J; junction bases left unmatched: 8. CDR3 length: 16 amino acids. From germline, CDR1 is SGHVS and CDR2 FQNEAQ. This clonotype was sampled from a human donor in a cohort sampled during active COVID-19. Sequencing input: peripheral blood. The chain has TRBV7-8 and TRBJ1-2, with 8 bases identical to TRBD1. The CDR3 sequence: CASSLAGGSPNYGYTF. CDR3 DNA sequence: TGTGCCAGCAGCCTTGCAGGGGGCAGCCCTAACTATGGCTACACCTTC.